This entry lists 3 T cell receptor beta chains sequenced from one sample in a study of cytomegalovirus exposure and HLA in healthy donors. PCR was performed using 60 Vbeta and 13 Jbeta primers. Only in-frame clones appear in the TCRdb table, and some are missing; sequencing was by immunoSEQ multiplex PCR. The sample records about 200,000 clones, roughly 84% being singletons. Material: PBMCs. All receptors derive from a girl aged 10 to 17 in good health and CMV-seronegative.

CDR3 sequence reads: CASGAATYEQYF. CDR3 DNA: TGTGCCAGCGGGGCTGCTACCTACGAGCAGTACTTC. The rearrangement joins TRBV6-6 to TRBJ2-7, with TRBD1 as a possible D gene (5 bases). V shed 8 bases and J shed 2 bases, with 10 bases lying between them. Germline CDR1 is MNHNY and CDR2 is SVGAGI (reference sequence). The CDR3 covers 12 residues.

This chain links TRBV29-1 with TRBJ2-7; 7 bases are a match to TRBD2. The CDR3 spans 14 residues. Germline trimming cut 1 base from V and 3 bases from J; bases unmatched to any gene: 6. Germline assignment: CDR1 SQVTM and CDR2 ANQGSEA. The CDR3 region has the DNA TGCAGCGTTGAAGTGGCTGGCGGGAGCTACGAGCAGTACTTC. This sequence encodes CSVEVAGGSYEQYF.

This clone occurred once. CDR3 region: CASSELAGANEQYF. CDR3 in DNA: TGTGCCAGCAGTGAACTAGCGGGAGCTAACGAGCAGTACTTC. The rearrangement joins TRBV25-1 to TRBJ2-5, with TRBD2 identical over 10 bases. The J call is doubtful: the DNA matches TRBJ2-7 better. Germline V lookup: CDR1 MGHDK, CDR2 SYGVNS. CDR3 size: 14 residues.